This T cell receptor beta chain emerged from a study of Graves' ophthalmopathy and Graves' hyperthyroidism. As diagnostic evidence, clinical symptoms, serum thyroxine, TRAb, thyroid ultrasound and orbital computed tomography were relied upon. The authors amplified TCR beta CDR3 regions, and they did so from RNA transcripts for repertoire sequencing. RT-PCR with HTBI primers came first, then second-round multiplex PCR. TCRdb re-called the multiplex PCR reads with MiXCR, one entry per CDR3 protein. Among a few hundred thousand distinct CDR3 sequences, 20% to 25% were seen once, and the ten largest hold under 3%. CDR3 length equals 12 residues. The germline V gene has CDR1 SQVTM and CDR2 ANQGSEA. This clonotype has a single count.

The sequence derives from a woman between 18 and 30 years old with stable Graves' hyperthyroidism. The J gene is TRBJ1-5, the V gene TRBV29-1, with 7 nucleotides matching TRBD1. The material sequenced was peripheral blood. The CDR3 here is CSVSTGVQPQHF. DNA for the CDR3: TGCAGTGTCAGTACAGGGGTTCAGCCCCAGCATTTT.